A selection of T cell receptor beta chains follows, all from one sample in a study of Graves' ophthalmopathy and Graves' hyperthyroidism. One entry per CDR3 protein, called by TCRdb with MiXCR from the multiplex PCR reads. The sample consists of 350,000 to 400,000 distinct CDR3 sequences, 18% of them appearing once. Input material: peripheral blood. The origin of the receptors is a woman under 30 with Graves' ophthalmopathy. CDR3s include the opening cysteine and the closing phenylalanine or tryptophan. Fields, in order: D gene, J gene, clone size, V gene, CDR3 length, CDR3 DNA, CDR3 protein. The D gene is left open where the match is weak. Not every row has a clone size; where given, it reads once, few, many or a size class.

d_gene: TRBD2; j_gene: TRBJ2-7; abundance: many; v_gene: TRBV11-2; len: 16; CDR3nt: TGTGCCAGCAGCCTGGGGACTAGCGGGATTGACTACGAGCAGTACTTC; CDR3aa: CASSLGTSGIDYEQYF
d_gene: .; j_gene: TRBJ1-1; abundance: many; v_gene: TRBV6-5; len: 16; CDR3nt: TGTGCCAGCAGTTACGAATCCCCGGGGGTGAACACTGAAGCTTTCTTT; CDR3aa: CASSYESPGVNTEAFF
d_gene: .; j_gene: TRBJ1-5; abundance: .; v_gene: TRBV5-1; len: 19; CDR3nt: TGCGCCAGCAGCTTGACCCTCCGGGACAACTTATGGGGGAATCAGCCCCAGCATTTT; CDR3aa: CASSLTLRDNLWGNQPQHF
d_gene: TRBD1; j_gene: TRBJ1-1; abundance: many; v_gene: TRBV15; len: 13; CDR3nt: TGTGCCACCAGCAGGACAGGGAGGACTGAAGCTTTCTTT; CDR3aa: CATSRTGRTEAFF
d_gene: .; j_gene: TRBJ1-1; abundance: many; v_gene: TRBV11-2; len: 15; CDR3nt: TGTGCCAGCAGCCCGGTGGGGCCGAGGAACACTGAAGCTTTCTTT; CDR3aa: CASSPVGPRNTEAFF
d_gene: TRBD1; j_gene: TRBJ2-5; abundance: once; v_gene: TRBV11-1; len: 17; CDR3nt: TGTGCCAGCAGCTCGCCGACAGGGGGTGTATACCAAGAGACCCAGTACTTC; CDR3aa: CASSSPTGGVYQETQYF
d_gene: .; j_gene: TRBJ2-7; abundance: many; v_gene: TRBV5-1; len: 14; CDR3nt: TGCGCCAGCAGCCGTGACAGTGGGGCCTACGAGCAGTACTTC; CDR3aa: CASSRDSGAYEQYF
d_gene: .; j_gene: TRBJ2-5; abundance: .; v_gene: TRBV12-3/TRBV12-4; len: 13; CDR3nt: TGTGCCAGCAGACCGGTGGAACAAGAGACCCAGTACTTC; CDR3aa: CASRPVEQETQYF
d_gene: TRBD1; j_gene: TRBJ2-5; abundance: many; v_gene: TRBV5-1; len: 15; CDR3nt: TGCGCCAGCAGTCGCCCGGGACAGGGGATGGAGACCCAGTACTTC; CDR3aa: CASSRPGQGMETQYF
d_gene: TRBD1; j_gene: TRBJ2-4; abundance: many; v_gene: TRBV12-3/TRBV12-4; len: 14; CDR3nt: TGTGCCAGCACCTTACGACAGGGAGTGCGGGTTCAGTACTTC; CDR3aa: CASTLRQGVRVQYF
d_gene: TRBD2; j_gene: TRBJ2-7; abundance: many; v_gene: TRBV6-1; len: 15; CDR3nt: TGTGCCAGCCACCCTTTAGCGGGTTCAGCCTACGAGCAGTACTTC; CDR3aa: CASHPLAGSAYEQYF
d_gene: .; j_gene: TRBJ2-4; abundance: many; v_gene: TRBV28; len: 14; CDR3nt: TGTGCCAGCAGTTTGCCTCCGGAGAGAAACATTCAGTACTTC; CDR3aa: CASSLPPERNIQYF
d_gene: TRBD2; j_gene: TRBJ2-2; abundance: many; v_gene: TRBV7-3; len: 18; CDR3nt: TGTGCCAGCAGCTTATATCCCCGACTAGCGGGGGTCGACGGGGAGCTGTTTTTT; CDR3aa: CASSLYPRLAGVDGELFF
d_gene: .; j_gene: TRBJ2-2; abundance: many; v_gene: TRBV24-1; len: 16; CDR3nt: TGTGCCACCAGTGATTTAAAACGGATGAACACCGGGGAGCTGTTTTTT; CDR3aa: CATSDLKRMNTGELFF
d_gene: .; j_gene: TRBJ1-2; abundance: .; v_gene: TRBV7-2; len: 14; CDR3nt: TGTGCCAGCAGCGCCCAAGGAGCCGGGGATGGCTACACCTTC; CDR3aa: CASSAQGAGDGYTF
d_gene: .; j_gene: TRBJ1-6; abundance: many; v_gene: TRBV10-3; len: 13; CDR3nt: TGTGCCATCAGTGAGGCCCAGGGGTCCCCCCTCCACTTT; CDR3aa: CAISEAQGSPLHF
d_gene: .; j_gene: TRBJ1-1; abundance: many; v_gene: TRBV20-1; len: 14; CDR3nt: TGCAGTGCCGAAGCCGGGTGGGGGTCCACTGAAGCTTTCTTT; CDR3aa: CSAEAGWGSTEAFF
d_gene: TRBD1; j_gene: TRBJ2-7; abundance: .; v_gene: TRBV5-1; len: 15; CDR3nt: TGCGCCAGCAGCTTGATTCCGACAGGGGGCTACGAGCAGTACTTC; CDR3aa: CASSLIPTGGYEQYF
d_gene: TRBD1; j_gene: TRBJ1-1; abundance: many; v_gene: TRBV27; len: 14; CDR3nt: TGTGCCAGCAGTCCAACTCGGACAGGGGGCAAAGCTTTCTTT; CDR3aa: CASSPTRTGGKAFF
d_gene: TRBD1; j_gene: TRBJ1-5; abundance: many; v_gene: TRBV20-1; len: 15; CDR3nt: TGCAGTGCTAGAGAGAGGGGGCGCGAATTTCAGCCCCAGCATTTT; CDR3aa: CSARERGREFQPQHF
d_gene: TRBD1; j_gene: TRBJ1-1; abundance: many; v_gene: TRBV19; len: 14; CDR3nt: TGTGCCAGTAGTAAACACAGGGGGTGGACTGAAGCTTTCTTT; CDR3aa: CASSKHRGWTEAFF
d_gene: .; j_gene: TRBJ1-5; abundance: few; v_gene: TRBV20-1; len: 16; CDR3nt: TGCAGTGCTAGAGATTTTCTATCCGGGAGCAATCAGCCCCAGCATTTT; CDR3aa: CSARDFLSGSNQPQHF
d_gene: .; j_gene: TRBJ1-5; abundance: .; v_gene: TRBV7-2; len: 15; CDR3nt: TGTGCCAGCAGCCCCATTGGGACAACGAATCAGCCCCAGCATTTT; CDR3aa: CASSPIGTTNQPQHF
d_gene: .; j_gene: TRBJ2-7; abundance: many; v_gene: TRBV11-1; len: 14; CDR3nt: TGTGCCAGCAGCTTGATGCGGATCTCCTACGAGCAGTACTTC; CDR3aa: CASSLMRISYEQYF
d_gene: .; j_gene: TRBJ2-7; abundance: many; v_gene: TRBV10-3; len: 14; CDR3nt: TGTGCCATCAGTGCTGAGGGGTCGGCCTACGAGCAGTACTTC; CDR3aa: CAISAEGSAYEQYF
d_gene: .; j_gene: TRBJ2-7; abundance: .; v_gene: TRBV6-5; len: 12; CDR3nt: TGTGCCAGCAGTTACCCGCTAGAGAAGCAGTACTTC; CDR3aa: CASSYPLEKQYF
d_gene: .; j_gene: TRBJ2-7; abundance: many; v_gene: TRBV5-1; len: 15; CDR3nt: TGCGCCAGCAGCTTGGCCGGGGCAGGGACCTACGAGCAGTACTTC; CDR3aa: CASSLAGAGTYEQYF
d_gene: TRBD1; j_gene: TRBJ1-6; abundance: .; v_gene: TRBV12-3/TRBV12-4; len: 14; CDR3nt: TGTGCCAGCAGTCAAACAGGGGTTGCTTCACCCCTCCACTTT; CDR3aa: CASSQTGVASPLHF
d_gene: .; j_gene: TRBJ2-2; abundance: many; v_gene: TRBV7-3; len: 15; CDR3nt: TGTGCCAGCAGCCAGGACCGTACTGTTACCGGGGAGCTGTTTTTT; CDR3aa: CASSQDRTVTGELFF
d_gene: .; j_gene: TRBJ1-1; abundance: many; v_gene: TRBV5-1; len: 14; CDR3nt: TGCGCCAGCAACCGCCCTGGGCAGGCTGGTGAAGCTTTCTTT; CDR3aa: CASNRPGQAGEAFF
d_gene: .; j_gene: TRBJ2-7; abundance: .; v_gene: TRBV6-1; len: 11; CDR3nt: TGTGCCAGCTACAGCACCTACGAGCAGTACTTC; CDR3aa: CASYSTYEQYF
d_gene: .; j_gene: TRBJ2-7; abundance: .; v_gene: TRBV6-5; len: 14; CDR3nt: TGTGCCAGCAGTTCCCCGGCGAAGGGTGGAGAGCAGTACTTC; CDR3aa: CASSSPAKGGEQYF
d_gene: TRBD2; j_gene: TRBJ2-7; abundance: many; v_gene: TRBV6-2/TRBV6-3; len: 18; CDR3nt: TGTGCCAGCAGTTACTGGGCACCTACTAGCGGGGCCTCCTACGAGCAGTACTTC; CDR3aa: CASSYWAPTSGASYEQYF
d_gene: .; j_gene: TRBJ2-7; abundance: many; v_gene: TRBV5-1; len: 13; CDR3nt: TGCGCCAGCAGCGTTGGACCGTACTACGAGCAGTACTTC; CDR3aa: CASSVGPYYEQYF
d_gene: TRBD1; j_gene: TRBJ2-3; abundance: many; v_gene: TRBV5-1; len: 15; CDR3nt: TGCGCCAGCAGCCCCGGACAGGGTGGCACAGATACGCAGTATTTT; CDR3aa: CASSPGQGGTDTQYF
d_gene: TRBD2; j_gene: TRBJ2-7; abundance: .; v_gene: TRBV11-2; len: 13; CDR3nt: TGTGCCAGCAGCGCGGGACTAGCGGGAGGGCCTTACTTC; CDR3aa: CASSAGLAGGPYF
d_gene: .; j_gene: TRBJ1-5; abundance: many; v_gene: TRBV20-1; len: 13; CDR3nt: TGCAGTGCCCTAATGGGGGTCAATCAGCCCCAGCATTTT; CDR3aa: CSALMGVNQPQHF
d_gene: TRBD2; j_gene: TRBJ2-7; abundance: many; v_gene: TRBV28; len: 15; CDR3nt: TGTGCCAGCAGTCCCGCTAGCGGGGGGGCCAACGAGCAGTACTTC; CDR3aa: CASSPASGGANEQYF
d_gene: TRBD2; j_gene: TRBJ2-5; abundance: many; v_gene: TRBV4-1; len: 15; CDR3nt: TGCGCCAGCAGCCAAGGACTAGCGGGGGGAGAGACCCAGTACTTC; CDR3aa: CASSQGLAGGETQYF
d_gene: .; j_gene: TRBJ1-6; abundance: many; v_gene: TRBV19; len: 14; CDR3nt: TGTGCCAGTAGTGGGGGGTGGATCCTTTCACCCCTCCACTTT; CDR3aa: CASSGGWILSPLHF
d_gene: .; j_gene: TRBJ1-6; abundance: many; v_gene: TRBV7-2; len: 16; CDR3nt: TGTGCCAGCAGCCGACGACAGCAGTCCTATAATTCACCCCTCCACTTT; CDR3aa: CASSRRQQSYNSPLHF
d_gene: TRBD2; j_gene: TRBJ2-3; abundance: many; v_gene: TRBV29-1; len: 15; CDR3nt: TGCAGCGTTGACGAGACTAGCGCCATCGGGGATACGCAGTATTTT; CDR3aa: CSVDETSAIGDTQYF
d_gene: .; j_gene: TRBJ1-2; abundance: .; v_gene: TRBV2; len: 13; CDR3nt: TGTGCCAGCATGGGGGTAGTTAACTATGGCTACACCTTC; CDR3aa: CASMGVVNYGYTF
d_gene: TRBD1; j_gene: TRBJ2-5; abundance: many; v_gene: TRBV7-8; len: 15; CDR3nt: TGTGCCAGCAGCACACGGACAGGGGGAATCGAGACCCAGTACTTC; CDR3aa: CASSTRTGGIETQYF
d_gene: .; j_gene: TRBJ2-7; abundance: few; v_gene: TRBV7-8; len: 13; CDR3nt: TGTGCCAGCAGCCCCTGGGGCCGCAGGGAGCAGTACTTC; CDR3aa: CASSPWGRREQYF
d_gene: .; j_gene: TRBJ1-1; abundance: few; v_gene: TRBV7-3; len: 15; CDR3nt: TGTGCCAGCAGCTCAGTGGGGGGCATGAACACTGAAGCTTTCTTT; CDR3aa: CASSSVGGMNTEAFF